Each of the 20 T cell receptor beta chains below was sequenced from the same sample in a study of blood T cell repertoires in COVID-19. TCRdb's table, derived via immunoSEQ multiplex PCR, lists solely in-frame clones and lacks some. The repertoire holds fewer than 200,000 clones, with around four fifths as singletons. The sample comprised peripheral blood. The receptors were gathered from an older woman with COVID-19, enrolled during active disease.

V gene TRBV7-2 combines with J gene TRBJ2-1, with 11 bases matching TRBD2. The germline gives CDR1 SGHTA, CDR2 FQGNSA. The V and J ends lost 1 base and 9 bases, in that order; junction bases with no gene match: 8. This CDR3 contains 16 residues. The CDR3 nucleotides are TGTGCCAGCAGCTTAGGGATAGCGGGAGGGCTGGGTGAGCAGTTCTTC. This translates into CASSLGIAGGLGEQFF.

This clone was observed a few times. This chain uses TRBV19 with TRBJ2-1, with D perhaps TRBD2 (5 bases). Germline CDR1 LNHDA, CDR2 SQIVND (reference sequence). The V end was cut by 5 bases, the J end by 9 bases, with 17 bases between. The CDR3 spans 14 residues. CDR3 sequence (DNA): TGTGCCAGTAGTCGTAAGGGAGTCGTCCTTGAGCAGTTCTTC. The encoded protein is CASSRKGVVLEQFF.

The chain couples TRBV7-2 to TRBJ2-1; D uncertain. CDR1 is SGHTA, CDR2 FQGNSA, per germline. Trimming removed 1 base at V and 6 bases at J, with 16 bases between. The CDR3 contains 16 residues. CDR3 residues: CASSLVPPTAVNEQFF. The CDR3 nucleotides read TGTGCCAGCAGCTTAGTGCCCCCAACAGCAGTCAATGAGCAGTTCTTC.

The chain employs TRBV18 and TRBJ2-2; 7 bases fit TRBD2. The CDR3 spans 16 residues. V trimming: 3 bases; J trimming: 1 base; junction bases outside the gene matches: 5. Looked up from germline, CDR1 is KGHSH and CDR2 is LQKENI. The CDR3 loop reads CASSPELAGNTGELFF. The CDR3 DNA sequence: TGTGCCAGCTCACCGGAATTAGCGGGGAACACCGGGGAGCTGTTTTTT. Combining the CDR3 with reference TRBV18 and TRBJ2-2 gives the whole variable domain NAGVMQNPRHLVRRRGQEARLRCSPMKGHSHVYWYRQLPEEGLKFMVYLQKENIIDESGMPKERFSAEFPKEGPSILRIQQVVRGDSAAYFCASSPELAGNTGELFFGEGSRLTVL.

The rearrangement uses TRBV10-3 and TRBJ2-7; TRBD2 is a possible D gene (5 bases). The V end was cut by 4 bases, the J end by 2 bases, with 15 bases between. The CDR3 is 15 amino acids. Germline V gene data show CDR1 as ENHRY and CDR2 as SYGVKD. In nucleotides, the CDR3 is TGTGCCATCAGTGCCCTATCTGGCGGGCCCTACGAGCAGTACTTC. This translates into CAISALSGGPYEQYF.

The chain recombines TRBV5-1 with TRBJ2-7, with 7 bases matching TRBD1. This CDR3 has 15 amino acids. J gave up 5 bases and V 0 bases, and 8 bases lay outside the gene matches. From germline, CDR1 is SGHRS and CDR2 YFSETQ. The CDR3 loop reads CASSLAAGGTDEQYF. CDR3 in DNA: TGCGCCAGCAGCTTGGCCGCAGGGGGAACGGACGAGCAGTACTTC. The variable domain in full, completed from reference TRBV5-1 and TRBJ2-7, reads KAGVTQTPRYLIKTRGQQVTLSCSPISGHRSVSWYQQTPGQGLQFLFEYFSETQRNKGNFPGRFSGRQFSNSRSEMNVSTLELGDSALYLCASSLAAGGTDEQYFGPGTRLTVT.

The rearrangement joins TRBV7-2 to TRBJ1-2; possibly TRBD1 for D (5 bases). Trimming left V 5 bases short and J 4 bases short, with 14 bases between. Per germline, CDR1 SGHTA and CDR2 FQGNSA. There are 14 residues in the CDR3. CDR3 protein: CASSPAGSVYGYTF. In nucleotides, the CDR3 is TGTGCCAGCAGCCCAGCAGGGTCCGTCTATGGCTACACCTTC.

The genes are TRBV5-1 and TRBJ2-2, with D maybe TRBD1 (6 bases). Deletions cut 5 bases from V and 0 bases from J, with 14 bases between. CDR1 SGHRS and CDR2 YFSETQ come from the germline V gene. This CDR3 contains 16 residues. The CDR3 DNA reads as TGCGCCAGCAGTTCTGACAGGACCGCGAACACCGGGGAGCTGTTTTTT. This sequence encodes CASSSDRTANTGELFF.

This sequence joins TRBV29-1 and TRBJ2-1; TRBD2 is a possible D gene (6 bases). This CDR3 contains 12 residues. Trimming stripped 5 bases from V and 5 bases from J, with 10 bases between. Germline lookup yields CDR1 SQVTM and CDR2 ANQGSEA. This CDR3 is CSVSGVDNEQFF. In nucleotides, the CDR3 is TGCAGCGTTTCGGGGGTGGACAATGAGCAGTTCTTC.

The V and J genes are TRBV28 and TRBJ2-3; TRBD2 matches 8 bases. The CDR3 loop spans 16 amino acids. Germline V gene data show CDR1 as MDHEN and CDR2 as SYDVKM. Germline trimming cut 3 bases from V and 6 bases from J; bases unmatched to any gene: 11. This CDR3 reads CASSFGESGSRDTQYF. CDR3 coding DNA: TGTGCCAGCAGTTTTGGGGAAAGCGGGAGTCGGGATACGCAGTATTTT.

The rearrangement joins TRBV5-4 to TRBJ2-3; D perhaps matches TRBD1 (6 bases). V lost 5 bases and J lost 4, with 11 bases in between. Germline V CDR1 and CDR2: SGHNT, YYREEE (reference sequence). The CDR3 runs 13 residues. CDR3 sequence reads: CASSSTGSDTQYF. The CDR3 DNA follows: TGTGCCAGCAGTAGTACAGGGTCAGATACGCAGTATTTT. The full variable domain, with the rest looked up from reference TRBV5-4 and TRBJ2-3, is ETGVTQSPTHLIKTRGQQVTLRCSSQSGHNTVSWYQQALGQGPQFIFQYYREEENGRGNFPPRFSGLQFPNYSSELNVNALELDDSALYLCASSSTGSDTQYFGPGTRLTVL.

The chain employs TRBV19 and TRBJ1-2; 9 bases map to TRBD1. This CDR3 region has 15 residues. Germline CDR1 and CDR2: LNHDA and SQIVND (reference sequence). The junction had 7 bases not matched to a gene; V was cut back by 5 bases and J by 3 bases. CDR3 in amino acids: CASSYLRQGDYGYTF. The CDR3, as DNA: TGTGCCAGTAGTTATCTTCGACAGGGGGACTATGGCTACACCTTC.

This chain joins TRBV18 and TRBJ1-1; D is undetermined. The CDR3 has 14 residues. V was cut by 3 bases and J by 0 bases, with 8 bases left in between. CDR1 is KGHSH, CDR2 LQKENI, per germline. CDR3 coding DNA: TGTGCCAGCTCACCGGCGAGCGTGAACACTGAAGCTTTCTTT. Protein product: CASSPASVNTEAFF.

The chain links TRBV3-1 (or the pseudogene TRBV3-2) to TRBJ2-3; 8 nucleotides match TRBD1. This CDR3 contains 14 residues. Germline CDR1 and CDR2: LGHDT and YNNKEL (reference sequence). V shed 3 bases, J shed 9 bases, and the junction held 8 bases outside the gene matches. The CDR3 bases are TGTGCCAGCAGCCATTTAGACAGGGGTGTAACGCAGTATTTT. This codes for CASSHLDRGVTQYF.

The chain carries TRBV14 and TRBJ1-2; D is possibly TRBD1 (6 bases). Trimming removed 1 base from V and 7 bases from J, with 16 bases in between. Germline loops: CDR1 SGHDN, CDR2 FVKESK. The CDR3 has 15 residues. The DNA for the CDR3 is TGTGCCAGCAGCCAAGGGGGCTCGGGGGGCTTTGGCTACACCTTC. Amino acid sequence: CASSQGGSGGFGYTF. The complete variable domain, with remaining parts taken from reference TRBV14 and TRBJ1-2, reads EAGVTQFPSHSVIEKGQTVTLRCDPISGHDNLYWYRRVMGKEIKFLLHFVKESKQDESGMPNNRFLAERTGGTYSTLKVQPAELEDSGVYFCASSQGGSGGFGYTFGSGTRLTVV.

The genes are TRBV30 and TRBJ2-3, with TRBD2 as a possible D gene (5 bases). Trimming removed 3 bases from V and 6 bases from J, with 10 bases in between. Germline V lookup: CDR1 GTSNPN, CDR2 SVGIG (reference sequence). The CDR3 consists of 12 residues. In nucleotides, the CDR3 is TGTGCCTGGAGGGCTCGCGGGGATACGCAGTATTTT. Translation: CAWRARGDTQYF.

As regards this clone: Distinct nucleotide sequences in the sample also encode this CDR3. The V and J genes are TRBV5-4 and TRBJ2-7; TRBD1 aligns across 9 bases. This CDR3 comprises 14 residues. The junction had 2 bases not matched to a gene; V was cut back by 3 bases and J by 1 base. The germline CDR1 and CDR2 sequences are SGHNT and YYREEE (reference sequence). CDR3 DNA sequence: TGTGCCAGCAGCTCGGGACAGGGTTCCTACGAGCAGTACTTC. Protein: CASSSGQGSYEQYF.

CDR3 nucleotide sequence: TGTGCTAGTGGTTTGGTATTGGGGACAAAGTTCTTC. It is translated as CASGLVLGTKFF. The V and J genes are TRBV12-5 and TRBJ2-1; D might be TRBD1 (6 bases). The CDR3 has 12 residues. Germline V lookup: CDR1 LGHNT, CDR2 FRNRAP. The V gene lost 0 bases and the J gene lost 14 bases, with 11 bases spanning the gap. Complete variable domain (other parts from reference TRBV12-5 and TRBJ2-1): DARVTQTPRHKVTEMGQEVTMRCQPILGHNTVFWYRQTMMQGLELLAYFRNRAPLDDSGMPKDRFSAEMPDATLATLKIQPSEPRDSAVYFCASGLVLGTKFFGPGTRLTVL.

This rearrangement joins TRBV19 to TRBJ1-5; perhaps TRBD1 as D (6 bases). V was trimmed by 3 bases and J by 5 bases, leaving 14 bases between them. CDR3 length: 15 residues. CDR1 is LNHDA, CDR2 SQIVND, per germline (reference sequence). The CDR3 loop reads CASSIQGPLYQPQHF. The CDR3 coding sequence is TGTGCCAGTAGTATTCAGGGGCCTCTGTATCAGCCCCAGCATTTT.

The V and J genes are TRBV5-6 and TRBJ2-1; 8 nucleotides match TRBD2. The ends lost 5 bases at V and 5 bases at J; junction bases unmatched: 9. In germline, CDR1 is SGHDT, CDR2 YYEEEE. The CDR3 is made up of 15 amino acids. CDR3 DNA sequence: TGTGCCAGCAGTTTTCGGCTTAGCGGGAACAATGAGCAGTTCTTC. Amino acids: CASSFRLSGNNEQFF.